The entry below gives a single T cell receptor beta chain sequence along with its context. Its antigen is currently not known. There are no base qualities to consult, and no much larger clone falls within one base. The source of the sample is a study of identical twins (dated by TCRdb to about 2016). Regarding the research as a whole: To test whether fetal clonotypes persist, this study deep-sequenced TCR alpha and beta repertoires from monozygotic twins, from unrelated adults of various ages, and from cord blood. Replicate twin experiments were performed at different times using different library preparation protocols to rule out contamination.

Overall study results and their limits: Fewer insertions were carried by abundant cord blood beta clonotypes, a similar but weaker trend appeared in young adult naive repertoires, and no such trend appeared in memory repertoires. Because the same donors could not be followed over many years, conclusions were based on cross-sectional statistical analysis. In monozygotic twins, out-of-frame TCR alpha sharing was systematically underestimated by recombination models, although the models agreed with sharing between unrelated individuals. Zero-insertion analyses could be partly confounded by invariant T cells such as MAIT and iNKT, although diverse VJ usage argued against such confounding for most clonotypes. Out-of-frame TCR alpha sequences shared between twins showed an excess of low generation-probability sequences compared with coincidental sharing between unrelated individuals. The excess sharing between twins in beta out-of-frame sequences was weaker because fewer shared sequences reduced the signal-to-noise ratio.

From the cysteine through the phenylalanine, the CDR3 covers 16 amino acids. Only CDR3 DNA remains: 48 bases, in frame from the first base. Via the germline V gene, CDR1 is SGHVS and CDR2 FQNEAQ. Trimming removed 0 bases from V and 3 bases from J, leaving 12 bases between the germline ends. The library was prepared using 5' RACE. The instrument was an Illumina HiSeq 2000. A universal primer binding site was introduced by template switching, and a unique molecular identifier was present in the final cDNA, enabling accurate counting of TCR cDNA molecules. Specific primers in the conserved constant-segment region were used to synthesize first-strand cDNA for TCR alpha and beta chains. To control for contamination, every cDNA library was double barcoded, receiving both a SMART-Mk sample barcode and Illumina barcodes. Two successive PCR steps introduced TruSeq adapter sequences along with Illumina sample barcodes. Sequencing of the TCR alpha and beta cDNA libraries was done on the Illumina HiSeq platform using custom primers. The original pipeline was this. MiGEC was used to process raw reads and extract unique molecular identifiers, and MiXCR was used to find CDR3 positions. Recombination models were inferred per individual with the repgenHMM and IGoR tools using an EM algorithm. Shared clonotype analysis was performed with the tcR package in R, normalizing sharing by the product of cloneset sizes. Out-of-frame nonproductive sequences were analyzed to study raw recombination free of thymic and clonal selection effects. The public reads were reprocessed in TCRdb via fastp at Q25 and MiXCR, keeping in-frame beta chains. Each entry is one CDR3 protein sequence, shown with its most common DNA and genes. The V and J calls come from TCRdb's annotation, not from the publication. The sample yields 200,000 to 250,000 distinct CDR3 sequences; approximately 7.8% were counted once. Jointly, the top ten make up roughly 5% of the sample.

Every donor in the study was a healthy Caucasian. The twin cohort consisted of three pairs of female monozygotic twins, all aged about 18 to 29 years. Positive isolation kits from Invitrogen were used to isolate the CD4+ and CD8+ T cell populations. The same specimen was also included in a second study, on yellow fever vaccine responses in identical twins. The second investigation adds: According to the authors, in identical twins the way T cells responded to vaccination appeared partly convergent and partly personalized. In the study, vaccine-responding T cell clones were precisely tracked in identical twins.

This chain joins TRBV7-8 to TRBJ1-3; the D gene is unclear. The sequencing input was CD8+ T cells sorted from blood. The TCR was taken from a woman between 18 and 29 years old in good health. The DNA is as follows: TGTGCCAGCAGCTTAGCGAGGTGGGGTGGTGGAAACACCATATATTTT. Its translation reads: CASSLARWGGGNTIYF.